This T cell receptor (beta chain) is drawn from a study of Ad26.COV2.S vaccination and SARS-CoV-2 variants. Data came from immunoSEQ multiplex PCR; TCRdb stores just in-frame clones and leaves some out. The repertoire includes about 350,000 clones, under 95% of them detected once, and about 3.9% sits in the top ten. Germline V gene sequence: CDR1 PRHDT, CDR2 FYEKMQ (reference sequence). Trimming left V 5 bases short and J 1 base short, with 21 bases between. CDR3 size: 18 residues. This clonotype was sampled from a human donor who had recovered from COVID-19. The starting material was peripheral blood, obtained after recovery from COVID-19. V and J are TRBV13 and TRBJ1-3; a possible D gene is TRBD1 (5 bases). The CDR3 bases are TGTGCCAGCAGCCCAACCGCAGTGTGGGGGACGTCTGGAAACACCATATATTTT. Amino acids: CASSPTAVWGTSGNTIYF.